This T cell receptor (beta chain) came from a study of shared clonotypes between healthy human individuals. Study conclusions and caveats: It was only blood that was sampled, and tissue repertoires likely differ. It was observed that roughly 5.1% of naive CD4 clonotypes were shared across several donors.

Source study methods: ImmunoSEQ yielded junction-only sequences lacking quality scores, so filtering differed. The protocol was immunoSEQ multiplex PCR, while the TCRdb copy is restricted to in-frame clones and leaves out a portion. V, J and clone size are taken as reported in that table, and D and trimming were inferred from the DNA itself. The sample yields about 2,200,000 clones, about 93% seen once. This CDR3 is 11 amino acids long. Trimming stripped 6 bases from V and 5 bases from J, with 7 bases between. Germline V gene data show CDR1 as SEHNR and CDR2 as FQNEAQ (reference sequence). To note about this clone: The antigen remains undetermined.

CD8 cells regarded as naive lacked CD45RO, were positively chosen for CCR7, and omitted terminally differentiated effector memory CD45RA+ cells. Sequenced material: naive CD8+ T cells from PBMCs. The TCR comes from a man between 18 and 35 years old in good health. Some clones in this sample may be carry-over from other donors' samples. The gene calls are TRBV7-9 and TRBJ1-1, with D unclear. CDR3 amino acids: CASRILTEAFF. The CDR3 nucleotides are TGTGCCAGCAGAATTTTAACTGAAGCTTTCTTT.